Only one count was recorded for the clone carrying this TCR beta chain. This sample is drawn from a study of blood T cell repertoires in COVID-19. About the study: The samples span acute and convalescent COVID-19 from the United States, Italy and Spain. PBMCs, B-cell-depleted T cells, or T cells provided the cDNA or gDNA that made up the material.

As originally analysed: Researchers report that nucleated cell counts were estimated from reference gene primer amplification. TCRdb's table, derived via immunoSEQ multiplex PCR, lists solely in-frame clones and lacks some. D and trimming were read from the DNA, whereas the V and J calls and clone size are those reported in that table. The sample carries nearly 200,000 clones, nearly 90% recorded once. This CDR3 contains 15 residues. Germline V CDR1 and CDR2: SGHRS, YFSETQ. With V trimmed by 0 bases and J by 6 bases, 8 bases remained unmatched. This chain connects TRBV5-1 to TRBJ1-1; 7 nucleotides line up with TRBD1. The sequence came from a woman aged 35 to 49 who had recovered from COVID-19. Sequenced material: peripheral blood. Here the CDR3 reads CASSLERQGSPEAFF. The CDR3, as DNA: TGCGCCAGCAGCTTGGAACGACAGGGTAGCCCTGAAGCTTTCTTT.